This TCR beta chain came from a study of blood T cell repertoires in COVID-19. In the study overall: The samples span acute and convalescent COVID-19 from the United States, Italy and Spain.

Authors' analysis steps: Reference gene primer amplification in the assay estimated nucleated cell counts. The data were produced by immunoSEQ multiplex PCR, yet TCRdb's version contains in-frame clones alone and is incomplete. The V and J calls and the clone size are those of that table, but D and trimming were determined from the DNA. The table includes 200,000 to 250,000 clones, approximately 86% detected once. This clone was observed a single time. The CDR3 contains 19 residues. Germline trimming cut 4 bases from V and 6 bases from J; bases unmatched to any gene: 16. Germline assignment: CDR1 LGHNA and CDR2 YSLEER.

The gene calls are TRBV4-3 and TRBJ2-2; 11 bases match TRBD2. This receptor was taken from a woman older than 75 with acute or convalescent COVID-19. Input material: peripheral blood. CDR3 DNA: TGCGCCAGCAGCCCCAACTTACTAGCGGGGGATCTCGTTTCCGGGGAGCTGTTTTTT. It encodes CASSPNLLAGDLVSGELFF.